This T cell receptor (beta chain) was recovered during a study of regulatory and conventional T cells in RAG deficiency. Study-wide points: Omenn patients showed >90% Treg-Tconv overlap and shorter CDR3 lengths.

Sequencing used immunoSEQ multiplex PCR; TCRdb keeps in-frame clones, though not all of them. The data hold under 20,000 clones, with 87% observed a single time. Of note for this clone: No antigen is known for it.

The sorted regulatory T cells were CD4+, CD25-high and CD127-low, with genomic DNA sequenced. CDR1 and CDR2 from the germline V gene are MGHRA and YSYEKL. Trimming took off 0 bases at V and 3 bases at J, with 12 bases between the two ends. The CDR3 spans 16 residues. This sample also belongs to another study, concerning regulatory T cells. From that study: Primers: 52 TRBV forward and 13 TRBJ reverse.

This chain connects TRBV4-1 to TRBJ2-1; D gene uncertain. The sequence came from a human donor in good health. Sequencing was done on a sample of Tregs sorted from blood. The CDR3 reads CASSQDIAFLYNEQFF. In DNA form, the CDR3 reads TGCGCCAGCAGCCAAGATATCGCTTTCCTCTACAATGAGCAGTTCTTC.